This T cell receptor beta chain derives from a study of identical twins. Notes on the study in general: Conclusions were drawn cross-sectionally by statistical analysis, without following the same donors. There were fewer insertions in abundant cord blood beta clonotypes, but memory repertoires showed no such pattern.

Each CDR3 protein is one row after TCRdb ran MiXCR on the 5' RACE reads. The table has a few hundred thousand distinct CDR3 sequences, 18% seen once; the top ten hold more than 10%. About this clonotype: Its antigen is undetermined.

Germline V gene lookup returns CDR1 SGHVS and CDR2 FQNEAQ. The CDR3 totals 16 residues. With 1 base removed from V and 1 base from J, the gap between germline ends came to 10 bases. The clonotype comes from a man aged 50 to 60 in good health. Specimen: naive T cells sorted from blood. V and J are TRBV7-8 and TRBJ2-2, with D unresolved. The CDR3 DNA is TGTGCCAGCAGCTTAGTTTGGCGGAGGAACACCGGGGAGCTGTTTTTT. It translates to CASSLVWRRNTGELFF.